These T cell receptor beta chains were read from a single sample in a study of blood T cells in healthy people across ages. MiXCR was run by TCRdb on the 5' RACE reads, yielding one entry per CDR3 protein. The data contain 1.5 million to 2 million distinct CDR3 sequences, 34% of them singletons. The sample taken for sequencing was blood. The receptors shown here come from a woman in her twenties or thirties in good health. Both conserved end residues are part of each CDR3. A D gene is named only where the DNA matches it firmly. Where a row states a size, it is once, few, many or the class of an expanded clone; other rows omit it.

CSAPHSGRGYEQYF,TGCAGTGCTCCCCACAGCGGGAGGGGGTACGAGCAGTACTTC,few,TRBJ2-7,TRBD2,TRBV20-1
CATSRDPRRETQYF,TGTGCCACCAGCAGAGATCCTAGGAGAGAGACCCAGTACTTC,many,TRBJ2-5,NA,TRBV15
CSAKASGVSYNEQFF,TGCAGTGCCAAGGCTAGCGGGGTCTCCTACAATGAGCAGTTCTTC,NA,TRBJ2-1,TRBD2,TRBV20-1
CASGRGDEQFF,TGTGCCAGTGGACGGGGCGATGAGCAGTTCTTC,NA,TRBJ2-1,NA,TRBV10-3
CASVTPGTRTDTQYF,TGTGCCAGCGTTACCCCCGGGACTAGGACAGATACGCAGTATTTT,NA,TRBJ2-3,TRBD2,TRBV6-1
CAFDSSKNTEAFF,TGTGCCTTTGACAGCAGTAAGAACACTGAAGCTTTCTTT,NA,TRBJ1-1,NA,TRBV30
CASSLYRGLGTDTQYF,TGTGCCAGCAGTTTATACAGGGGCCTCGGCACAGATACGCAGTATTTT,NA,TRBJ2-3,TRBD1,TRBV27
CASSPPAGTLVNEQYF,TGTGCCAGCTCACCACCTGCAGGGACCCTTGTTAATGAGCAGTACTTC,NA,TRBJ2-5,NA,TRBV18
CASSSSGGRLETQYF,TGTGCCAGCAGCTCTAGCGGAGGGAGGCTCGAGACCCAGTACTTC,NA,TRBJ2-5,TRBD2,TRBV7-3
CRAGYTDTQYF,TGCAGGGCAGGCTACACAGATACGCAGTATTTT,NA,TRBJ2-3,NA,TRBV20-1
CASSDINRGYNEKLFF,TGTGCCAGCAGCGACATCAACAGGGGCTATAATGAAAAACTGTTTTTT,NA,TRBJ1-4,TRBD1,TRBV7-2
CSASRRLRETQYF,TGCAGTGCTAGTAGGCGGCTCCGAGAGACCCAGTACTTC,NA,TRBJ2-5,NA,TRBV20-1
CASSFIRGSSYEQYF,TGTGCCAGCAGTTTCATCCGGGGGAGCTCCTACGAGCAGTACTTC,few,TRBJ2-7,NA,TRBV28
CASSVALTSSANEQYF,TGTGCCAGCAGCGTAGCCCTGACTAGCTCCGCTAACGAGCAGTACTTC,NA,TRBJ2-7,TRBD2,TRBV9
CASSPGTLYEQYF,TGTGCCAGCAGTCCCGGGACCTTATACGAGCAGTACTTC,many,TRBJ2-7,NA,TRBV27
CATSLFRDIPGRHYGQYF,TGTGCCACCAGCTTGTTCCGGGACATCCCTGGGCGACACTACGGGCAGTACTTC,NA,TRBJ2-7,NA,TRBV15
CSATKPGEYGYTF,TGCAGCGCCACTAAGCCAGGGGAGTATGGCTACACCTTC,NA,TRBJ1-2,NA,TRBV29-1
CASSARLGIDGYTF,TGTGCCAGCAGTGCCCGATTAGGGATCGATGGCTACACCTTC,few,TRBJ1-2,NA,TRBV6-6
CASTGHYGYTF,TGTGCCAGCACGGGGCACTATGGCTACACCTTC,many,TRBJ1-2,NA,TRBV28
CASSLVGLAGGSEQFF,TGTGCCAGCAGCTTAGTGGGACTAGCGGGAGGGTCTGAGCAGTTCTTC,NA,TRBJ2-1,TRBD2,TRBV7-9
CACSQGETRGHYGYTF,TGCGCCTGCAGCCAAGGCGAGACCAGGGGCCACTATGGCTACACCTTC,NA,TRBJ1-2,NA,TRBV4-1
CASSVARYMVQGRNIQYF,TGTGCCAGCAGCGTAGCCCGATATATGGTGCAGGGCCGAAACATTCAGTACTTC,few,TRBJ2-4,NA,TRBV9
CAIRRGTGLYEAFF,TGTGCCATCAGGAGAGGGACAGGGCTCTATGAAGCTTTCTTT,NA,TRBJ1-1,TRBD1,TRBV10-3
CASSRRQGKDYGYTF,TGTGCCAGCAGCCGCCGACAGGGCAAAGACTATGGCTACACCTTC,NA,TRBJ1-2,TRBD1,TRBV6-6
CASSLWRLAEQETQYF,TGTGCCAGCAGCTTGTGGAGACTAGCTGAACAAGAGACCCAGTACTTC,NA,TRBJ2-5,TRBD2,TRBV5-6
CASVTGSYEQYF,TGTGCCAGTGTAACAGGCTCCTACGAGCAGTACTTC,NA,TRBJ2-7,NA,TRBV2
CASSLVLYGYTF,TGTGCCAGCAGTTTAGTACTCTATGGCTACACCTTC,few,TRBJ1-2,NA,TRBV12-3/TRBV12-4
CSAPTSGTHYGYTF,TGCAGTGCCCCTACTTCCGGGACACACTATGGCTACACCTTC,NA,TRBJ1-2,NA,TRBV20-1
CASSAGGLATEQFF,TGTGCCAGCAGCGCCGGAGGACTAGCAACTGAGCAGTTCTTC,few,TRBJ2-1,TRBD2,TRBV7-3